This TCR beta chain was retrieved from a study of identical twins. Study-level results: Recombination models fit unrelated individuals' TCR alpha sharing but underestimated twins'.

One entry per CDR3 protein, called by TCRdb with MiXCR from the 5' RACE reads. The top ten clones hold less than 6.5% of a sample with 260,000 or so distinct CDR3 sequences, 7.5% of them seen once. Germline CDR1 and CDR2: SEHNR and FQNEAQ (reference sequence). Trimming cost V 5 bases and J 4 bases; bases outside gene matches: 4. CDR3 length: 14 amino acids. This clonotype was picked up many times. Its target is not known. The same sample was also used in a study of yellow fever vaccine responses in identical twins.

What was sequenced was CD8+ T cells sorted from blood. The TCR sequence derives from a woman aged 18-35 years in good health. V gene TRBV7-9 combines with J gene TRBJ2-3, with 9 bases fitting TRBD1. The CDR3: CASSGGTGPDTQYF. CDR3 nucleotide sequence: TGTGCCAGCAGCGGCGGGACAGGGCCAGATACGCAGTATTTT.